These 7 T cell receptor beta chains originate from one sample sequenced in a study of cytomegalovirus exposure and HLA in healthy donors. Vbeta (60) and Jbeta (13) primers were used in the PCR. The method was immunoSEQ multiplex PCR; TCRdb's version includes in-frame clones alone and lacks a portion of them. This table has about 80,000 clones, less than 85% appearing once. Sequencing used PBMCs. The receptors come from a human donor in good health.

The sample holds one count of this clone. The CDR3 spells CAWSRGGSSTDTQYF. In DNA, the CDR3 is TGTGCCTGGAGTCGGGGGGGTTCTAGCACAGATACGCAGTATTTT. The chain couples TRBV30 to TRBJ2-3, with 8 bases fitting TRBD2. The CDR3 loop spans 15 amino acids. With V trimmed by 2 bases and J by 0 bases, 4 bases remained unmatched. The germline V gene has CDR1 GTSNPN and CDR2 SVGIG (reference sequence).

CDR3 amino acids: CASRKDIGERNTEAFF. CDR3 in DNA: TGTGCCAGCAGAAAAGACATAGGGGAACGCAACACTGAAGCTTTCTTT. The chain combines TRBV27 with TRBJ1-1; TRBD1 is a possible D gene (5 bases). Germline V gene sequence: CDR1 MNHEY, CDR2 SMNVEV (reference sequence). The CDR3 spans 16 residues. V was pared by 6 bases and J by 2 bases, with 19 bases between.

The chain is built from TRBV30 and TRBJ1-5, with D perhaps matching TRBD1 (5 bases). The CDR3 contains 14 residues. The germline V and J ends were trimmed by 2 bases and 4 bases, with 12 bases remaining between them. Looked up from germline, CDR1 is GTSNPN and CDR2 is SVGIG (reference sequence). CDR3 sequence: CAWSWGGGNQPQHF. The CDR3 bases are TGTGCCTGGAGTTGGGGGGGAGGGAATCAGCCCCAGCATTTT. Looking up the rest from reference TRBV30 and TRBJ1-5 gives the full variable domain: SQTIHQWPATLVQPVGSPLSLECTVEGTSNPNLYWYRQAAGRGLQLLFYSVGIGQISSEVPQNLSASRPQDRQFILSSKKLLLSDSGFYLCAWSWGGGNQPQHFGDGTRLSIL.

This chain links TRBV7-9 with TRBJ1-5, with a possible D match to TRBD1 (5 bases). CDR3 size: 14 residues. Trimming took 8 bases from V and 3 from J, leaving 14 bases between them. Germline-derived CDR1 and CDR2 are SEHNR and FQNEAQ (reference sequence). CDR3 sequence: CASSVDRANQPQHF. DNA for the CDR3: TGTGCCAGCTCTGTCGACAGAGCCAATCAGCCCCAGCATTTT.

The chain combines TRBV6-5 with TRBJ2-7; D is ambiguous. Between the trimmed V and J ends, which lost 2 bases and 1 base, there was a span of 6 bases. This CDR3 is built from 13 residues. The germline CDR1 and CDR2 sequences are MNHEY and SVGAGI. The CDR3 region has the DNA TGTGCCAGCAGTTACGGGCAGTCCTACGAGCAGTACTTC. Translating gives CASSYGQSYEQYF.

V usage is TRBV27 and J usage is TRBJ2-7; 16 bases agree with TRBD2. The ends lost 2 bases at V and 0 bases at J; junction bases unmatched: 7. This CDR3 region has 19 residues. The germline gives CDR1 MNHEY, CDR2 SMNVEV (reference sequence). CDR3 residues: CASSLSGTSGGVFSYEQYF. The CDR3 nucleotides are TGTGCCAGCAGTTTAAGTGGGACTAGCGGGGGGGTGTTCTCCTACGAGCAGTACTTC.

This chain uses TRBV7-9 with TRBJ1-1; no clear D. V was pared by 4 bases and J by 1 base, with 7 bases between. Germline lookup yields CDR1 SEHNR and CDR2 FQNEAQ (reference sequence). The CDR3 has 13 residues. CDR3 sequence (DNA): TGTGCCAGCAGCTCCCCAGGGAACACTGAAGCTTTCTTT. As protein: CASSSPGNTEAFF.